A single sample gave rise to the 9 T cell receptor beta chains below, sequenced in a study of response to subunit inactivated influenza vaccine. TCRdb used MiXCR to reprocess the RT-PCR reads, holding one entry per CDR3 protein. The sample has approximately 310,000 distinct CDR3 sequences, about a fifth seen once. The sample in question was PBMCs from blood, obtained less than 22 months after vaccination. The origin of the receptors is a man aged 50 to 75 who received an inactivated influenza vaccine.

The chain uses TRBV28 and TRBJ1-1; 7 bases fit TRBD1. Trimming at V came to 3 bases and at J to 0 bases, leaving 7 bases not matched to a gene. The CDR3 spans 16 residues. CDR1 is MDHEN and CDR2 is SYDVKM in the germline V gene. The CDR3 is CASSFLPGGMNTEAFF. The DNA of the CDR3 is TGTGCCAGCAGTTTTCTCCCAGGGGGAATGAACACTGAAGCTTTCTTT.

There are a few counts of this clonotype. The J gene is TRBJ1-5, the V gene TRBV6-1; 7 positions match TRBD1. Germline lookup yields CDR1 MNHNS and CDR2 SASEGT. CDR3 length equals 14 residues. The ends lost 5 bases at V and 3 bases at J; junction bases unmatched: 4. The CDR3 protein is CASSRQGYNQPQHF. As DNA, the CDR3 is TGTGCCAGCAGTAGACAGGGATACAATCAGCCCCAGCATTTT.

This clonotype was seen a few times. The chain carries TRBV3-1 and TRBJ1-2; D gene uncertain. The CDR3 contains 12 residues. Trimming removed 1 base at V and 8 bases at J, with 8 bases between. CDR1 and CDR2 from the germline V gene are LGHDT and YNNKEL (reference sequence). Written as DNA, the CDR3 is TGTGCCAGCAGCCAAGGGGAGCGAGGCTACACCTTC. It translates to CASSQGERGYTF.

The V and J genes are TRBV24-1 and TRBJ2-4; no clear D. V gave up 3 bases and J gave up 6 bases, with 14 bases separating them. The CDR3 covers 15 residues. Germline V gene lookup returns CDR1 KGHDR and CDR2 SFDVKD. In DNA, the CDR3 is TGTGCCACCAGTGATAAACGGAACAGCCCAAACATTCAGTACTTC. Translated: CATSDKRNSPNIQYF.

V gene TRBV7-8 combines with J gene TRBJ1-3, with 8 positions matching TRBD1. J gave up 2 bases and V 4 bases, and 4 bases lay outside the gene matches. This CDR3 is built from 15 residues. The germline gives CDR1 SGHVS, CDR2 FQNEAQ. CDR3 nucleotides: TGTGCCAGCAGCTCGGACAGGGTCCCTGGAAACACCATATATTTT. Translated, it gives CASSSDRVPGNTIYF.

V is TRBV7-9 and J is TRBJ1-6; D is unresolved. Per germline, CDR1 SEHNR and CDR2 FQNEAQ (reference sequence). The CDR3 runs to 13 residues. Between the trimmed V and J ends, which lost 1 base and 10 bases, there was a span of 8 bases. The CDR3 nucleotides are TGTGCCAGCAGCTTAGAGCCGCGATCACCCCTCCACTTT. Amino acid sequence: CASSLEPRSPLHF. The variable domain in full, completed from reference TRBV7-9 and TRBJ1-6, reads DTGVSQNPRHKITKRGQNVTFRCDPISEHNRLYWYRQTLGQGPEFLTYFQNEAQLEKSRLLSDRFSAERPKGSFSTLEIQRTEQGDSAMYLCASSLEPRSPLHFGNGTRLTVT.

The rearrangement uses TRBV2 and TRBJ2-7, with TRBD1 as a possible D gene (5 bases). The V gene's germline CDR1 is SNHLY and CDR2 FYNNEI. CDR3 length: 12 residues. V was shortened by 6 bases and J by 2 bases, with 8 bases between the two germline ends. The CDR3 DNA reads as TGTGCCAGCAGACAGGAAGCCTACGAGCAGTACTTC. This translates into CASRQEAYEQYF.

The gene calls are TRBV5-1 and TRBJ2-2; D ambiguous. Germline values: CDR1 SGHRS, CDR2 YFSETQ. V was pared by 1 base and J by 2 bases, with 9 bases between. This CDR3 is built from 15 residues. The CDR3 loop reads CASSLTDDNTGELFF. The CDR3 bases are TGCGCCAGCAGCTTGACAGACGATAACACCGGGGAGCTGTTTTTT.

The chain joins TRBV12-3 or TRBV12-4 to TRBJ1-4, with 8 bases identical to TRBD1. With V trimmed by 8 bases and J by 10 bases, 3 bases remained unmatched. The CDR3 consists of 11 residues. The CDR3 here is CASGQGGKLFF. DNA of the CDR3: TGTGCCAGCGGACAGGGAGGAAAACTGTTTTTT.